This entry features one T cell receptor beta chain sequence. These data originate in a study of CD8 T cells in Susac syndrome. An amount of RNA that ranged from roughly 0.5 to 1 ug was reverse transcribed with random hexamers. TCRdb called the immunoSEQ multiplex PCR reads again in MiXCR, with one record for every CDR3 protein. The table includes about 210,000 distinct CDR3 sequences, approximately 95% detected once. Trimming took 1 base from V and 8 from J, leaving 6 bases between them. The germline V gene has CDR1 MDHEN and CDR2 SYDVKM. The CDR3 consists of 12 residues. The chain couples TRBV28 to TRBJ2-1, with D hard to call. Sequences were obtained from CD4+ T cells from PBMCs. The origin of this receptor is a human donor in good health. CDR3 sequence reads: CASSLSDHEQFF. The CDR3 nucleotides are TGTGCCAGCAGTTTATCTGACCATGAGCAGTTCTTC. Drawing the rest from reference TRBV28 and TRBJ2-1, the complete variable domain is DVKVTQSSRYLVKRTGEKVFLECVQDMDHENMFWYRQDPGLGLRLIYFSYDVKMKEKGDIPEGYSVSREKKERFSLILESASTNQTSMYLCASSLSDHEQFFGPGTRLTVL.